The sequence of this TCR beta chain was determined in a study of PD-1 blockade in classical Hodgkin lymphoma. Looked up from germline, CDR1 is MNHEY and CDR2 is SMNVEV (reference sequence). The CDR3 is 17 residues long. V shed 5 bases and J shed 0 bases, with 17 bases lying between them. The time point here: newly diagnosed, previously untreated cHL patient sample. Sequenced by immunoSEQ multiplex PCR; TCRdb stores in-frame clones only, minus some. The sample records 70,000 or so clones, more than 85% being singletons. The chain uses TRBV27 and TRBJ1-5; no firm D call. The origin of this receptor is a human donor with classical Hodgkin lymphoma. The specimen sequenced was peripheral blood mononuclear cells (PBMCs). The CDR3 region is CASSPTQFEHSNQPQHF. The CDR3 nucleotides are TGTGCCAGCAGTCCTACTCAATTCGAACATAGCAATCAGCCCCAGCATTTT.